The TCR beta chain described here comes from a study of blood T cells in healthy people across ages. The CDR3 runs to 14 residues. The germline CDR1 and CDR2 sequences are MRHNA and SNTAGT. Trimming left V 4 bases short and J 7 bases short, with 17 bases between. The study recruited healthy Caucasian donors from Russia who were aged about 6 to 100. Primers used in a second PCR of roughly 7 to 12 cycles were a sample-barcoded 5' primer and a J-beta primer mix. TCRdb redid the calling of the 5' RACE reads with MiXCR, one entry per CDR3 protein. The data show over a million distinct CDR3 sequences, with around 55% seen just once and roughly 7% held by the top ten. This clonotype has a handful of counts. Its antigen remains unknown. Overall study findings and caveats: Higher naive T cell percentage went strongly together with higher TCR beta diversity.

Sequenced input: blood. The TCR comes from a man between 18 and 29 years old in good health. V is TRBV6-4 and J is TRBJ2-7; no clear D. The CDR3 sequence: CASSVSRAHREQYF. The CDR3 nucleotides read TGTGCCAGCAGTGTCTCAAGGGCCCACCGTGAGCAGTACTTC.